This T cell receptor (beta chain) was profiled in a study of shared clonotypes between healthy human individuals. The protocol was immunoSEQ multiplex PCR, while the TCRdb copy is restricted to in-frame clones and leaves out a portion. Altogether about 2.2 million clones are present, 93% being singletons, with the ten largest covering around 1.7%. Naive CD8 cells comprised CD45RO-negative, CCR7-positively selected cells, excluding terminally differentiated effector memory CD45RA+ cells. Germline CDR1 reads MNHEY; CDR2 reads SMNVEV (reference sequence). The CDR3 is 13 amino acids. Trimming removed 7 bases from V and 1 base from J, with 10 bases in between.

Sequenced material: naive CD8+ T cells from PBMCs. This sequence was found in a man in his late teens or twenties in good health. Some clones in this sample may be carry-over from other donors' samples. The chain has TRBV27 and TRBJ1-1; no reliable D call. The CDR3 region is CASTDIANTEAFF. DNA of the CDR3: TGTGCCAGCACCGACATAGCGAACACTGAAGCTTTCTTT.